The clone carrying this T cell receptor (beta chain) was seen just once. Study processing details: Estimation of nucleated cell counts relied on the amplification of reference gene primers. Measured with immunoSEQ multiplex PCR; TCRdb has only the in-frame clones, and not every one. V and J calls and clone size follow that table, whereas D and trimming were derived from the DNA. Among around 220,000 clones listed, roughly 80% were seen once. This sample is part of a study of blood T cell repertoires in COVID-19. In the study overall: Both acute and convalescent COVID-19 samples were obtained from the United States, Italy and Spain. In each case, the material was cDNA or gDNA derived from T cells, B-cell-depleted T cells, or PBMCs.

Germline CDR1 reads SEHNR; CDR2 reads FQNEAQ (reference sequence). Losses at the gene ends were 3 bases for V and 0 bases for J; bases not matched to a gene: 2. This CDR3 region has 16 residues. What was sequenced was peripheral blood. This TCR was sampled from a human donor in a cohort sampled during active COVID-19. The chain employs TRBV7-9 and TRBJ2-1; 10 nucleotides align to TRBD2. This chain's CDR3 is CASSFPSGSSYNEQFF. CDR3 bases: TGTGCCAGCAGCTTCCCTAGCGGGAGCTCCTACAATGAGCAGTTCTTC. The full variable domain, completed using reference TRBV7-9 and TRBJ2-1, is DTGVSQNPRHKITKRGQNVTFRCDPISEHNRLYWYRQTLGQGPEFLTYFQNEAQLEKSRLLSDRFSAERPKGSFSTLEIQRTEQGDSAMYLCASSFPSGSSYNEQFFGPGTRLTVL.